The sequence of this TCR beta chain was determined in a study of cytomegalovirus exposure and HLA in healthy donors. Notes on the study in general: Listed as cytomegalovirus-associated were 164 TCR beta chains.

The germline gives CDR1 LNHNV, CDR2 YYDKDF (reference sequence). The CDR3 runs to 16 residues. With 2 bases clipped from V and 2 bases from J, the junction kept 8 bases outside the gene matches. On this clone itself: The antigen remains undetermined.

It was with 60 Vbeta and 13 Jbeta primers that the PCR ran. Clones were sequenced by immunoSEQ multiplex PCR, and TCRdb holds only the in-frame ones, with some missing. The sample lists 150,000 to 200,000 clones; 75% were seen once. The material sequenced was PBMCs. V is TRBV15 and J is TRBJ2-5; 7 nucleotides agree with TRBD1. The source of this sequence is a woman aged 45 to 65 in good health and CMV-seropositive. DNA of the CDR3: TGTGCCACCAGCAGATACGGGACAGTCGAGCAAGAGACCCAGTACTTC. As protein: CATSRYGTVEQETQYF. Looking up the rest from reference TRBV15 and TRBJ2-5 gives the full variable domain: DAMVIQNPRYQVTQFGKPVTLSCSQTLNHNVMYWYQQKSSQAPKLLFHYYDKDFNNEADTPDNFQSRRPNTSFCFLDIRSPGLGDTAMYLCATSRYGTVEQETQYFGPGTRLLVL.